The 15 T cell receptor beta chains below come from one sample, sequenced in a study of shared clonotypes between healthy human individuals. Only in-frame clones appear in the TCRdb table, and some are missing; sequencing was by immunoSEQ multiplex PCR. Of 2.5 million or so clones detected, approximately 94% appear once; the ten largest clones hold over 0.12%. Sample: naive CD4+ T cells sorted from blood. Subset noted: CD45RA+ positively selected. The source is a man aged 18-30 years in good health.

The chain joins TRBV6-5 to TRBJ1-1, with a possible D match to TRBD1 (5 bases). The CDR3 totals 12 residues. Trimming shortened V by 4 bases and J by 8 bases, and 11 bases separated the two germline ends. Per germline, CDR1 MNHEY and CDR2 SVGAGI. The DNA for the CDR3 is TGTGCCAGCAGTTCAGGGACCCAAGAAGCTTTCTTT. It specifies CASSSGTQEAFF.

This chain connects TRBV7-2 to TRBJ2-3; D is unclear. This CDR3 has 14 residues. Between the trimmed V and J ends, which lost 2 bases and 2 bases, there was a span of 8 bases. The germline V gene has CDR1 SGHTA and CDR2 FQGNSA. The CDR3 DNA follows: TGTGCCAGCAGCTTATCTATGTCCACAGATACGCAGTATTTT. As protein: CASSLSMSTDTQYF.

This chain connects TRBV28 to TRBJ1-2; 7 bases line up with TRBD1. This CDR3 region has 14 residues. V lost 8 bases and J lost 4; bases outside the gene matches: 10. Per the germline V gene, CDR1 is MDHEN and CDR2 is SYDVKM. The CDR3 sequence is CASYTTGVPYGYTF. The CDR3 nucleotides read TGTGCCAGCTACACTACAGGGGTCCCCTATGGCTACACCTTC.

For this clone: The sample holds other DNA sequences that translate to the same CDR3. The chain carries TRBV5-1 and TRBJ2-1; 7 nucleotides match TRBD1. V shed 0 bases and J 3 bases; nucleotides not matched to a gene: 3. The V gene's germline CDR1 is SGHRS and CDR2 YFSETQ. This CDR3 has 15 residues. The CDR3 coding sequence is TGCGCCAGCAGCTTGGAGGGGGCCAGCTACAATGAGCAGTTCTTC. Its translation: CASSLEGASYNEQFF.

This chain connects TRBV12-5 to TRBJ1-2; 9 positions match TRBD1. This CDR3 contains 14 residues. In germline, CDR1 is LGHNT, CDR2 FRNRAP. Trimming removed 5 bases from V and 2 bases from J; junction bases left unmatched: 3. CDR3 coding DNA: TGTGCTAGTGGTCCCGGGACAGGGAACTATGGCTACACCTTC. It translates to CASGPGTGNYGYTF.

V is TRBV6-1 and J is TRBJ1-6; D uncertain. Germline V gives CDR1 MNHNS, CDR2 SASEGT. CDR3 length equals 18 residues. V was trimmed by 1 base and J by 7 bases, leaving 20 bases between them. CDR3 DNA: TGTGCCAGCAGTGAAGTTGGGAGAAGAGGCGATTGGAATTCACCCCTCCACTTT. Protein sequence: CASSEVGRRGDWNSPLHF.

This clone came up once. This chain uses TRBV30 with TRBJ2-5; D possibly corresponds to TRBD2 (5 bases). The CDR3 has 13 residues. Trimming pared 6 bases from V and 2 bases from J, leaving 13 bases between. Germline assignment: CDR1 GTSNPN and CDR2 SVGIG (reference sequence). For the CDR3, the DNA is TGTGCCTGCCCAAGCCGGGGTCAAGAGACCCAGTACTTC. Protein sequence: CACPSRGQETQYF. Full variable domain (rest looked up from reference TRBV30 and TRBJ2-5): SQTIHQWPATLVQPVGSPLSLECTVEGTSNPNLYWYRQAAGRGLQLLFYSVGIGQISSEVPQNLSASRPQDRQFILSSKKLLLSDSGFYLCACPSRGQETQYFGPGTRLLVL.

J is TRBJ2-3 and V is TRBV9, with D possibly TRBD2 on 7 matching bases. The CDR3 consists of 16 residues. V gave up 0 bases and J gave up 1 base, with 12 bases separating them. Germline V gene sequence: CDR1 SGDLS, CDR2 YYNGEE. Here the CDR3 reads CASSVDIGGGTDTQYF. CDR3 DNA: TGTGCCAGCAGCGTAGATATAGGGGGGGGCACAGATACGCAGTATTTT.

There are a few counts of this clone. The genes are TRBV10-3 and TRBJ1-3; a possible D gene is TRBD1 (6 bases). Germline V CDR1 and CDR2: ENHRY, SYGVKD. This CDR3 has 15 amino acids. V was pared by 6 bases and J by 8 bases, with 20 bases between. The CDR3: CAIRMGGPRGDTIYF. The CDR3 region has the DNA TGTGCCATCAGAATGGGGGGGCCTCGGGGTGACACCATATATTTT.

The chain has TRBV6-6 and TRBJ2-7; D not resolved. The CDR3 sequence is 11 residues long. Germline values: CDR1 MNHNY, CDR2 SVGAGI (reference sequence). The V and J ends lost 6 bases and 4 bases respectively, with 7 bases between them. The DNA for the CDR3 is TGTGCCAGCAGATCCCTTTACGAGCAGTACTTC. Protein: CASRSLYEQYF.

The V gene is TRBV2, the J gene TRBJ2-7; D uncertain. The V end was cut by 4 bases, the J end by 6 bases, with 13 bases between. There are 13 residues in the CDR3. In germline, CDR1 is SNHLY, CDR2 FYNNEI. CDR3 amino acids: CASSGQASGEQYF. The DNA of the CDR3 is TGTGCCAGCAGTGGTCAGGCCTCGGGCGAGCAGTACTTC.

This chain joins TRBV6-1 and TRBJ2-3, with TRBD1 as a possible D gene (6 bases). From germline, CDR1 is MNHNS and CDR2 SASEGT. V lost 3 bases and J 3 bases, leaving 16 bases between the germline ends. This CDR3 has 16 residues. DNA for the CDR3: TGTGCCAGCAGTGATCTCACAGGGTGGAGGACAGATACGCAGTATTTT. Translating it yields CASSDLTGWRTDTQYF.

This clone has just one count. The chain uses TRBV6-5 and TRBJ1-1, with TRBD1 matching over 9 bases. Trimming cost V 6 bases and J 4 bases; bases outside gene matches: 6. The length of the CDR3 is 14 residues. The germline gives CDR1 MNHEY, CDR2 SVGAGI. As DNA, the CDR3 is TGTGCCAGCAGCCTCACGACAGGGGGCACTGAAGCTTTCTTT. This translates into CASSLTTGGTEAFF.

V gene TRBV6-1 combines with J gene TRBJ2-5; 16 bases map to TRBD2. V lost 4 bases to trimming and J lost 5 bases; unmatched junction nucleotides: 4. CDR1 and CDR2 (germline): MNHNS, SASEGT. The CDR3 runs to 16 residues. CDR3 DNA sequence: TGTGCCAGCAGTGCGGGACTAGCGGGAGGGCCGGAGACCCAGTACTTC. Its protein is CASSAGLAGGPETQYF.

The chain is built from TRBV10-3 and TRBJ2-3; D gene ambiguous. CDR3 size: 18 residues. V lost 0 bases and J lost 4, with 20 bases in between. The germline V gene encodes CDR1 ENHRY and CDR2 SYGVKD. CDR3 sequence reads: CAISESMVESRAPDTQYF. CDR3 DNA: TGTGCCATCAGTGAGTCGATGGTGGAATCAAGGGCCCCAGATACGCAGTATTTT.